This T cell receptor beta chain was captured by sequencing in a study of T-cell reconstitution after alpha-beta-depleted transplantation in children. Unique molecular identifiers featured in how the TCRbeta library was prepared. TCRdb analysed the PCR reads with MiXCR anew, one entry per CDR3 protein. The sample includes approximately 350,000 distinct CDR3 sequences, about 16% of them seen just once. Comment on this clonotype: What it binds is not known.

The CDR3 has 14 residues. Germline assignment: CDR1 SEHNR and CDR2 FQNEAQ (reference sequence). Losses at the gene ends were 3 bases for V and 8 bases for J; bases not matched to a gene: 3. Findings and limits, study-wide: T-cell numbers and diversity, one year after transplant, stemmed largely from T cells that were newly produced. Several hundred expanded graft clones reportedly supplied alpha-beta T cells about two months after transplant.

The receptor comes from a male patient between 2 and 10 years old who had a stem cell transplant for acute lymphoblastic leukemia, so the T cells may come from the graft donor. Sequencing used PBMCs, mostly from graft donor cells, obtained 360 days after TCRalphabeta/CD19-depleted stem cell transplant. V gene TRBV7-9 combines with J gene TRBJ2-1, with 11 bases that match TRBD2. CDR3 bases: TGTGCCAGCAGCTTTCCACTAGCGGGAGATGAGCAGTTCTTC. Protein: CASSFPLAGDEQFF.